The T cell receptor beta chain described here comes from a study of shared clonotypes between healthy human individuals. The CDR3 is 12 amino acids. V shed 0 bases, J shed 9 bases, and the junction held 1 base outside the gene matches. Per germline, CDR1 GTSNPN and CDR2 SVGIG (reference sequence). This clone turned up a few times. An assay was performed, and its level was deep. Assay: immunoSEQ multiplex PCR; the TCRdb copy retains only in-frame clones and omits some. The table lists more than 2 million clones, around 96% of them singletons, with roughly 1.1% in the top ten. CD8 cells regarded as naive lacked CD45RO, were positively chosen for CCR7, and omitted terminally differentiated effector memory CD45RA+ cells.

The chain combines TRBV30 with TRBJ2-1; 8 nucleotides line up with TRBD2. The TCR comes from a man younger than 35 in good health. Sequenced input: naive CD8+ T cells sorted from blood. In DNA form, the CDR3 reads TGTGCCTGGAGTGTGCGGGGGGCTGAGCAGTTCTTC. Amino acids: CAWSVRGAEQFF.